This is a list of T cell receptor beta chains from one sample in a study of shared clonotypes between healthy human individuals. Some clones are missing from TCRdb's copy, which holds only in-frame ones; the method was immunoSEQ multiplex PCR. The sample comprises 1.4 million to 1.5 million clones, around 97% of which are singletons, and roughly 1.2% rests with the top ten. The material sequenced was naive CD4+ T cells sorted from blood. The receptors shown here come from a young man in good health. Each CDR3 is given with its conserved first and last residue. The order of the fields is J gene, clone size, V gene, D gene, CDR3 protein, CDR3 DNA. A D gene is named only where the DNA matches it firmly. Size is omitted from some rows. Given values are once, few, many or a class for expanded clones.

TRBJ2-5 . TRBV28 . CASRQTPETQYF TGTGCCAGCAGACAGACCCCAGAGACCCAGTACTTC
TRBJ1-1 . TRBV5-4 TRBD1 CASSRAGTENTEAFF TGTGCCAGCAGCCGAGCCGGGACAGAGAACACTGAAGCTTTCTTT
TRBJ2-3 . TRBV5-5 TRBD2 CASSWTSGSTDTQYF TGTGCCAGCAGCTGGACTAGCGGGAGCACAGATACGCAGTATTTT
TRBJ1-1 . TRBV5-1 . CASRMGTEVNTEAFF TGCGCCAGCAGGATGGGAACAGAAGTGAACACTGAAGCTTTCTTT
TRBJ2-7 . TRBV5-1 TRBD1 CASSLRQGVYEQYF TGCGCCAGCAGCTTGAGGCAGGGGGTCTACGAGCAGTACTTC
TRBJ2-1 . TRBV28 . CASSLYNEQFF TGTGCCAGCAGCCTGTATAATGAGCAGTTCTTC
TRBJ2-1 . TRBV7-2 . CASSLLGVYNEQFF TGTGCCAGCAGCTTACTGGGGGTCTACAATGAGCAGTTCTTC
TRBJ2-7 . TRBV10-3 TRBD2 CAISVVAGVISHEQYF TGTGCCATCAGTGTTGTAGCGGGAGTGATTTCCCACGAGCAGTACTTC
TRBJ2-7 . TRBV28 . CASSFSHSYAYEQYF TGTGCCAGCAGTTTTTCCCACTCCTACGCCTACGAGCAGTACTTC
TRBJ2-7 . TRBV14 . CASSQGQAFSYEQYF TGTGCCAGCAGCCAAGGACAGGCTTTCTCCTACGAGCAGTACTTC
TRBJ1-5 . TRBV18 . CASSLYSNQPQHF TGTGCCAGCTCACTATATAGCAATCAGCCCCAGCATTTT
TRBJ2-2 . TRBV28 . CASSFQGGMTGELFF TGTGCCAGCAGTTTCCAAGGGGGGATGACCGGGGAGCTGTTTTTT
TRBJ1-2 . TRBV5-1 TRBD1 CASSLTRTGSTLYGYTF TGCGCCAGCAGCTTGACCAGGACAGGGAGCACTCTCTATGGCTACACCTTC
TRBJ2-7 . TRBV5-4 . CASSLVPGIYEQYF TGTGCCAGCAGCTTGGTTCCAGGGATCTACGAGCAGTACTTC
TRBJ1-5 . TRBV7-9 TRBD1 CASSLLPGQGGQPQHF TGTGCCAGCAGCTTACTACCGGGACAGGGGGGTCAGCCCCAGCATTTT
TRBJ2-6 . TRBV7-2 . CASSLEVSGANVLTF TGTGCCAGCAGCTTGGAGGTGTCTGGGGCCAACGTCCTGACTTTC
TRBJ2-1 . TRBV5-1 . CASSLGLHSSYNEQFF TGCGCCAGCAGCTTGGGACTGCATAGCTCCTACAATGAGCAGTTCTTC
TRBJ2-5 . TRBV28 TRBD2 CASSLSSGSLKTQYF TGTGCCAGCAGTTTGTCTAGCGGGAGTTTAAAGACCCAGTACTTC
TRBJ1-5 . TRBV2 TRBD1 CASRVQGFSNQPQHF TGTGCCAGCAGGGTACAGGGGTTTAGCAATCAGCCCCAGCATTTT
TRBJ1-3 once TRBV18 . CASSPSIVINSGNTIYF TGTGCCAGCTCACCCTCCATAGTGATTAACTCTGGAAACACCATATATTTT
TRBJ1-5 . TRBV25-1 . CASSDGGGQPQHF TGTGCCAGCAGTGACGGCGGAGGGCAGCCCCAGCATTTT
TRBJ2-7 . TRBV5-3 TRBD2 CARSLLLSGRHEQYF TGTGCCAGAAGCTTGCTCTTAAGCGGGAGACACGAGCAGTACTTC
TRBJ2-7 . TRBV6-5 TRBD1 CASRRQGEWGYEQYF TGTGCCAGCAGAAGACAGGGAGAATGGGGCTACGAGCAGTACTTC
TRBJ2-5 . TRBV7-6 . CASSSSLSETQYF TGTGCCAGCAGCTCCAGTTTAAGCGAGACCCAGTACTTC
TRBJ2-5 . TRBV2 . CASSGGTNQETQYF TGTGCCAGCAGTGGAGGGACAAACCAAGAGACCCAGTACTTC
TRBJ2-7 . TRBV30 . CAWSSLSEQYF TGTGCCTGGAGTTCGCTATCCGAGCAGTACTTC
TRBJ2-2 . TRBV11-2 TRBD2 CASYRGGTTNTGELFF TGTGCCAGCTACCGGGGGGGGACAACGAACACCGGGGAGCTGTTTTTT
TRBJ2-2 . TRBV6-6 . CASREVQGVDTGELFF TGTGCCAGCAGGGAGGTTCAAGGGGTAGACACCGGGGAGCTGTTTTTT
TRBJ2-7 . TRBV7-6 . CASSLAGSYEQYF TGTGCCAGCAGCTTGGCAGGGTCCTACGAGCAGTACTTC
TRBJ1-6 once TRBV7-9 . CASSPETGVISPLHF TGTGCCAGCAGCCCCGAGACAGGCGTTATTTCACCCCTCCACTTT
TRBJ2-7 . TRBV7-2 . CASSRTDATYEQYF TGTGCCAGCAGCCGCACGGACGCAACCTACGAGCAGTACTTC
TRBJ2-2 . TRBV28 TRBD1 CASTRQGPYTGELFF TGTGCCAGCACCCGACAGGGGCCCTACACCGGGGAGCTGTTTTTT
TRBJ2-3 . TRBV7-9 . CASSFRSDTQYF TGTGCCAGCAGCTTTAGGAGCGATACGCAGTATTTT
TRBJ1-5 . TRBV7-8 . CASSLSRPYSNQPQHF TGTGCCAGCAGCTTATCCAGGCCTTATAGCAATCAGCCCCAGCATTTT
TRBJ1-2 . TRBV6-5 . CASSYHQANYGYTF TGTGCCAGCAGTTACCATCAAGCTAACTATGGCTACACCTTC
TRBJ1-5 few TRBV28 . CASSVNPGEYSNQPQHF TGTGCCAGCAGTGTGAACCCGGGGGAATATAGCAATCAGCCCCAGCATTTT
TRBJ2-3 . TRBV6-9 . CPEWSAVHF TGTCCCGAATGGAGCGCCGTTCACTTT
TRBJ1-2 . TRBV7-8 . CASAAGSYGYTF TGTGCCAGCGCGGCAGGGAGCTATGGCTACACCTTC
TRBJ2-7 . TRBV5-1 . CASSWGAETYEQYF TGCGCCAGCAGCTGGGGAGCGGAGACCTACGAGCAGTACTTC
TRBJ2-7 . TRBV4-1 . CASGYRVGEQYF TGCGCCAGCGGATACAGGGTCGGCGAGCAGTACTTC
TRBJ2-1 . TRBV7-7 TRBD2 CASSRGGTGLAVQFF TGCGCCAGCAGCCGGGGGGGAACGGGACTAGCTGTGCAGTTCTTC
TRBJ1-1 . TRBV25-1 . CASRSVGGTEAFF TGTGCCAGCAGGTCAGTGGGGGGCACTGAAGCTTTCTTT
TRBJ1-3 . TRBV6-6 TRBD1 CASSFQTGWRNTIYF TGTGCCAGCAGTTTCCAGACAGGGTGGAGGAACACCATATATTTT
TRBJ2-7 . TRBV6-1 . CASSDRFYEQYF TGTGCCAGCAGTGATCGTTTCTACGAGCAGTACTTC
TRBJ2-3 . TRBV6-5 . CASSFRGVADTQYF TGTGCCAGCAGTTTCAGGGGAGTCGCAGATACGCAGTATTTT
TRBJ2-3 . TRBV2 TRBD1 CASRDRPTDTQYF TGTGCCAGCAGGGACAGGCCCACAGATACGCAGTATTTT
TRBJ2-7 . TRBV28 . CASILPGTGVGEQYF TGTGCCAGCATCCTTCCAGGGACGGGGGTCGGCGAGCAGTACTTC
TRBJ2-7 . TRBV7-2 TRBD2 CASSKGGGGRYEQYF TGTGCCAGCAGCAAGGGCGGCGGGGGGCGGTACGAGCAGTACTTC
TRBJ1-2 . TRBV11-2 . CASSLVPGQNGYTF TGTGCCAGCAGCTTAGTTCCTGGACAGAATGGCTACACCTTC
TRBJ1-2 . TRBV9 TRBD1 CASSARTGGNYGYTF TGTGCCAGCAGCGCGAGGACAGGGGGTAACTATGGCTACACCTTC
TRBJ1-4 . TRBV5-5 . CASSLVGGEQKLFF TGTGCCAGCAGCTTGGTCGGGGGCGAGCAAAAACTGTTTTTT
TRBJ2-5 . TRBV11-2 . CASSLTGTVRWETQYF TGTGCCAGCAGCTTAACTGGGACGGTGCGTTGGGAGACCCAGTACTTC
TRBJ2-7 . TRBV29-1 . CSAGWGTYEQYF TGCAGCGCCGGTTGGGGAACCTACGAGCAGTACTTC
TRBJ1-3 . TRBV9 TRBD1 CASSPRTGENTIYF TGTGCCAGCAGCCCCCGGACAGGGGAGAACACCATATATTTT